This TCR beta chain was identified in a study of cytomegalovirus exposure and HLA in healthy donors. Per the germline V gene, CDR1 is MDHEN and CDR2 is SYDVKM. The CDR3 loop spans 15 amino acids. Losses at the gene ends were 2 bases for V and 7 bases for J; bases not matched to a gene: 7. About this clone itself: The antigen remains undetermined.

In the PCR, 60 Vbeta and 13 Jbeta primers were used. Produced via immunoSEQ multiplex PCR; TCRdb's table is partial and in-frame only. The sample has approximately 81,000 clones; 84% are singletons. General observations from the study: Researchers reported in a later analysis that a missense DCLRE1C variant was tied to TCR beta V- and J-gene trimming. Presence/absence analyses rested on an assumption that sequencing depth was roughly uniform across donors.

The receptor's source is a woman aged 50 to 60 in good health and CMV-seronegative. The sample consisted of PBMCs. The chain has TRBV28 and TRBJ1-4, with TRBD1 identical over 7 bases. The CDR3 is CASSLPRAGGEKLFF. The CDR3 DNA is TGTGCCAGCAGTTTACCGCGTGCAGGGGGTGAAAAACTGTTTTTT.